The next 19 T cell receptor beta chains were all read from a single sample in a study of response to subunit inactivated influenza vaccine. TCRdb ran MiXCR on the RT-PCR reads and lists one entry per CDR3 protein. Among 500,000 or so distinct CDR3 sequences listed, 15% to 20% were seen once. Material: CD4+ T cells sorted from PBMCs, obtained around 25 months after vaccination. The receptors were gathered from a man between 50 and 69 years old who received an inactivated influenza vaccine.

This clonotype was picked up a small number of times. The chain employs TRBV20-1 and TRBJ2-1, with D maybe TRBD1 (5 bases). CDR3 length: 15 amino acids. With 1 base removed from V and 8 bases from J, the gap between germline ends came to 18 bases. CDR1 is DFQATT and CDR2 is SNEGSKA in the germline V gene (reference sequence). CDR3 sequence (DNA): TGCAGTGCTAGAGCGGCGGAATCACAGGTCGATGAGCAGTTCTTC. It encodes CSARAAESQVDEQFF.

This chain links TRBV7-2 with TRBJ2-1; 7 positions match TRBD2. This CDR3 region has 14 residues. Germline V gene lookup returns CDR1 SGHTA and CDR2 FQGNSA. Trimming took 10 bases from V and 0 from J; bases not matched to a gene: 6. The CDR3 DNA reads as TGTGCCACTTCGGGAGGTTACTCCTACAATGAGCAGTTCTTC. Protein: CATSGGYSYNEQFF.

The sample holds many counts of this clonotype. The chain uses TRBV24-1 and TRBJ2-1; TRBD1 might be the D (6 bases). The CDR3 has 13 residues. The germline V and J ends were trimmed by 4 bases and 10 bases, with 13 bases remaining between them. CDR1 and CDR2 from the germline V gene are KGHDR and SFDVKD. The CDR3 bases are TGTGCCACCAGTGAAACCGGGACAAAAGAGCAGTTCTTC. Translating gives CATSETGTKEQFF.

This clonotype was seen at least ten times. As DNA, the CDR3 is TGCAGTGCTAGCCCTGGGGCGGGACTCACAGATACGCAGTATTTT. Translation: CSASPGAGLTDTQYF. The V call is TRBV20-1, the J call TRBJ2-3; maybe TRBD2 (6 bases). Germline-derived CDR1 and CDR2 are DFQATT and SNEGSKA (reference sequence). Trimming removed 3 bases from V and 2 bases from J, with 15 bases in between. The CDR3 runs 15 residues.

This clonotype was counted at least ten times. The J gene is TRBJ1-2, the V gene TRBV10-2; 8 bases align to TRBD1. The trim removed 5 bases at V and 8 bases at J, leaving 10 bases unmatched. Germline assignment: CDR1 WSHSY and CDR2 SAAADI. The CDR3 is made up of 14 amino acids. The CDR3 region is CASSPGTGVGGYTF. CDR3 in DNA: TGCGCCAGCAGTCCCGGGACAGGTGTTGGGGGCTACACCTTC.

The chain recombines TRBV28 with TRBJ2-1; D gene ambiguous. Per the germline V gene, CDR1 is MDHEN and CDR2 is SYDVKM. The CDR3 consists of 14 residues. V was clipped by 2 bases and J by 7 bases, with 12 bases between them. The CDR3 sequence: CASSLELKGNEQFF. The CDR3, as DNA: TGTGCCAGCAGTTTAGAACTGAAAGGGAATGAGCAGTTCTTC.

Only a few counts were recorded for this clonotype. The chain links TRBV4-1 to TRBJ2-7; 8 bases match TRBD1. The CDR3 contains 16 residues. After removal of 0 bases from V and 5 bases from J, the junction contained 9 bases not matched to a gene. Looked up from germline, CDR1 is MGHRA and CDR2 is YSYEKL. The CDR3 loop is CASSQEGGQARHEQYF. The DNA for the CDR3 is TGCGCCAGCAGCCAAGAAGGGGGACAGGCTCGCCACGAGCAGTACTTC.

This clonotype was recorded a few times. The gene calls are TRBV6-5 and TRBJ2-1; D gene ambiguous. Trimming cost V 2 bases and J 6 bases, with 5 bases left between them. Germline CDR1 and CDR2: MNHEY and SVGAGI. The CDR3 sequence is 12 residues long. CDR3 in amino acids: CASSYNSNEQFF. The CDR3 DNA sequence: TGTGCCAGCAGTTACAACTCCAATGAGCAGTTCTTC.

The chain links TRBV2 to TRBJ1-1, with a possible D match to TRBD1 (6 bases). The CDR3 covers 11 residues. CDR1 and CDR2 (germline): SNHLY, FYNNEI. Trimming shortened V by 4 bases and J by 9 bases, and 9 bases separated the two germline ends. The CDR3, as DNA: TGTGCCAGCAGTGTCAGGGGACAAGCTTTCTTT. This encodes CASSVRGQAFF.

In this sample, this clonotype turned up a few times. This chain links TRBV5-6 with TRBJ2-1; perhaps D is TRBD1 or TRBD2 (6 bases each). The V and J ends lost 4 bases and 5 bases respectively, with 19 bases between them. Germline CDR1 is SGHDT and CDR2 is YYEEEE. The CDR3 runs 16 residues. CDR3 sequence reads: CASSALGRDTNNEQFF. The DNA for the CDR3 is TGTGCCAGCAGCGCCTTAGGGCGGGACACTAACAATGAGCAGTTCTTC.

The rearrangement uses TRBV6-5 and TRBJ2-1; D may be TRBD1 (5 bases). In germline, CDR1 is MNHEY, CDR2 SVGAGI. This CDR3 contains 12 residues. Trimming removed 6 bases at V and 4 bases at J, with 7 bases between. The CDR3 is CASRRQYNEQFF. The CDR3 DNA is TGTGCCAGCAGACGACAGTACAATGAGCAGTTCTTC.

The chain has TRBV29-1 and TRBJ2-5; D is possibly TRBD1 (5 bases). Germline V gene data show CDR1 as SQVTM and CDR2 as ANQGSEA. The CDR3 is 10 amino acids. The V and J ends lost 4 bases and 5 bases respectively, with 5 bases between them. The CDR3: CSVAGETQYF. The CDR3 region has the DNA TGCAGCGTTGCAGGGGAGACCCAGTACTTC.

The chain joins TRBV12-3 or TRBV12-4 to TRBJ2-7; unclear D gene. This CDR3 has 13 amino acids. V gave up 6 bases and J gave up 3 bases, with 12 bases separating them. CDR3 nucleotides: TGTGCCAGCAGCCCGCCAAACGGCTACGAGCAGTACTTC. It specifies CASSPPNGYEQYF.

This clonotype was observed a few times. The rearrangement uses TRBV4-2 and TRBJ2-1; D unclear. Trimming cost V 1 base and J 8 bases, with 9 bases left between them. The CDR3 is 13 amino acids. The germline V gene has CDR1 LGHNA and CDR2 YNFKEQ. The CDR3 DNA sequence: TGTGCCAGCAGCCAAGGGGAAATGTATGAGCAGTTCTTC. This encodes CASSQGEMYEQFF.

This clonotype was counted between two and nine times. V usage is TRBV20-1 and J usage is TRBJ2-3; 12 bases line up with TRBD2. The trim removed 5 bases at V and 2 bases at J, leaving 8 bases unmatched. Germline loops: CDR1 DFQATT, CDR2 SNEGSKA (reference sequence). The CDR3 spans 16 residues. The CDR3 spells CSAPRTSGTLTDTQYF. The CDR3 nucleotides read TGCAGTGCTCCCCGGACTAGCGGGACCCTCACAGATACGCAGTATTTT.

The rearrangement joins TRBV28 to TRBJ2-2, with D possibly TRBD2 on 7 matching bases. Germline lookup yields CDR1 MDHEN and CDR2 SYDVKM. The CDR3 loop spans 15 amino acids. V was shortened by 7 bases and J by 5 bases, with 17 bases between the two germline ends. In DNA form, the CDR3 reads TGTGCCAGCACCCAAACAGGGAGGGGGACCGGGGAGCTGTTTTTT. Its protein product is CASTQTGRGTGELFF.

The chain carries TRBV12-3 or TRBV12-4 and TRBJ2-2; D gene uncertain. The CDR3 runs 15 residues. Trimming pared 3 bases from V and 4 bases from J, leaving 12 bases between. The DNA of the CDR3 is TGTGCCAGCAGTTTGCAGGCCCTGGGCACCGGGGAGCTGTTTTTT. As protein: CASSLQALGTGELFF.

In its sample, this clonotype was seen a few times. The gene calls are TRBV12-3 or TRBV12-4 and TRBJ2-7; no reliable D call. CDR3 length equals 15 residues. Between the trimmed V and J ends, which lost 3 bases and 2 bases, there was a span of 14 bases. The CDR3 loop is CASSFMGSSAYEQYF. Here the CDR3 DNA reads TGTGCCAGCAGTTTTATGGGATCCTCGGCCTACGAGCAGTACTTC.

This clonotype was counted ten times or more. J is TRBJ1-1 and V is TRBV12-3 or TRBV12-4; D gene ambiguous. The CDR3 contains 13 residues. V lost 5 bases to trimming and J lost 3 bases, with 10 bases between them. CDR3 in amino acids: CASSLVRDTEAFF. CDR3 in DNA: TGTGCCAGCAGTCTAGTTCGGGACACTGAAGCTTTCTTT.